A single sample is the source of the 23 T cell receptor beta chains below, sequenced in a study of T cell changes during pregnancy in multiple sclerosis. Only in-frame clones appear in the TCRdb table, and some are missing; sequencing was by immunoSEQ multiplex PCR. Of about 66,000 clones in the sample, roughly nine tenths were seen once. The sample here was CD8+ T cells from peripheral blood mononuclear cells, taken before pregnancy. Receptor source: a female donor with multiple sclerosis, enrolled in a pregnancy study.

This chain links TRBV6-6 with TRBJ2-5; maybe TRBD1 (6 bases). V gave up 8 bases and J gave up 1 base, with 8 bases separating them. Germline V lookup: CDR1 MNHNY, CDR2 SVGAGI (reference sequence). CDR3 length: 12 amino acids. The CDR3 DNA reads as TGTGCCAGCCAGGACAGCCAAGAGACCCAGTACTTC. Its translation: CASQDSQETQYF.

The chain links TRBV19 to TRBJ2-3; 8 nucleotides match TRBD1. Germline V gene data show CDR1 as LNHDA and CDR2 as SQIVND (reference sequence). This CDR3 contains 15 residues. The trim removed 5 bases at V and 4 bases at J, leaving 8 bases unmatched. The CDR3 region is CASSPWTGSADTQYF. The CDR3 region has the DNA TGTGCCAGTAGTCCCTGGACAGGGAGCGCAGATACGCAGTATTTT.

The chain links TRBV7-9 to TRBJ2-2, with 12 bases aligning to TRBD1. Germline values: CDR1 SEHNR, CDR2 FQNEAQ (reference sequence). The CDR3 has 16 amino acids. The CDR3 loop reads CVSGTGGGIYTGELFF. The CDR3, as DNA: TGTGTCAGTGGGACAGGGGGCGGAATTTACACCGGGGAGCTGTTTTTT.

The chain recombines TRBV9 with TRBJ1-1; 8 bases line up with TRBD1. The CDR3 runs to 14 residues. CDR1 and CDR2 from the germline V gene are SGDLS and YYNGEE. With 3 bases clipped from V and 2 bases from J, the junction kept 3 bases outside the gene matches. The chain's CDR3 is CASSAPGGNTEAFF. The CDR3 DNA reads as TGTGCCAGCAGCGCCCCAGGGGGCAACACTGAAGCTTTCTTT.

CDR3 DNA: TGTGCCAGCAGGTTTACGGGGGGGCCCTACGAGCAGTACTTC. Translated, it gives CASRFTGGPYEQYF. This rearrangement joins TRBV27 to TRBJ2-7, with 8 bases identical to TRBD2. The J segment lost 2 bases and the V segment lost 6 bases, leaving 6 bases of the junction unmatched. CDR3 length: 14 amino acids. Looked up from germline, CDR1 is MNHEY and CDR2 is SMNVEV (reference sequence).

The chain is built from TRBV19 and TRBJ2-2, with a weak D call TRBD2 (5 bases). CDR1 is LNHDA and CDR2 is SQIVND in the germline V gene (reference sequence). The V gene lost 3 bases and the J gene lost 2 bases, with 7 bases spanning the gap. The CDR3 spans 14 residues. CDR3 in DNA: TGTGCCAGTAGTATGAGGGTAAACACCGGGGAGCTGTTTTTT. Protein sequence: CASSMRVNTGELFF.

The genes are TRBV7-6 and TRBJ1-1; D call uncertain. V lost 2 bases to trimming and J lost 5 bases, with 9 bases between them. Germline V gene sequence: CDR1 SGHVS, CDR2 FNYEAQ. This CDR3 spans 13 amino acids. CDR3 sequence (DNA): TGTGCCAGCAGCTTATCCCCGAGTACTGAAGCTTTCTTT. This translates into CASSLSPSTEAFF.

The rearrangement links TRBV5-1 to TRBJ2-1; D perhaps matches TRBD2 (5 bases). The germline CDR1 and CDR2 sequences are SGHRS and YFSETQ. The ends were cut back, 5 bases at V and 2 bases at J, with 11 bases in the middle. The CDR3 length is 14 residues. CDR3 sequence reads: CASSSNGAYNEQFF. Here the CDR3 DNA reads TGCGCCAGCAGTTCCAACGGGGCCTACAATGAGCAGTTCTTC.

This chain connects TRBV6-6 to TRBJ2-3; 11 bases agree with TRBD2. CDR3 length: 16 amino acids. Trimming at V came to 5 bases and at J to 2 bases, leaving 6 bases not matched to a gene. Germline CDR1 and CDR2: MNHNY and SVGAGI (reference sequence). This CDR3 is CASSPLAGGPTDTQYF. The DNA for the CDR3 is TGTGCCAGCAGTCCTCTAGCGGGGGGACCCACAGATACGCAGTATTTT.

This clone has a single count. CDR3 coding DNA: TGTGCCAGCAGCCGAGACGGACAGGGGGAAGAGACCCAGTACTTC. It yields the protein CASSRDGQGEETQYF. The chain couples TRBV13 to TRBJ2-5; 10 nucleotides align to TRBD1. V shed 5 bases and J 3 bases; nucleotides not matched to a gene: 6. CDR3 size: 15 residues. CDR1 and CDR2 from the germline V gene are PRHDT and FYEKMQ (reference sequence).

This clone has more than one count but fewer than ten. V and J are TRBV7-3 and TRBJ2-7; D unclear. There are 13 residues in the CDR3. Trimming removed 6 bases at V and 6 bases at J, with 15 bases between. From germline, CDR1 is SGHTA and CDR2 FQGTGA. The CDR3 protein is CASSEAHTLEQYF. The DNA for the CDR3 is TGTGCCAGCAGTGAGGCCCATACGCTCGAGCAGTACTTC.

The V call is TRBV19, the J call TRBJ2-3; D is possibly TRBD1 (7 bases). V was shortened by 10 bases and J by 1 base, with 18 bases between the two germline ends. CDR3 size: 15 residues. Germline CDR1 reads LNHDA; CDR2 reads SQIVND (reference sequence). The CDR3 bases are TGTGCCACCAGGGGGGTTGGGGGAGGCACAGATACGCAGTATTTT. This encodes CATRGVGGGTDTQYF.

The rearrangement uses TRBV7-2 and TRBJ2-1; weak D call: TRBD2 (6 bases). This CDR3 is built from 14 residues. Germline V lookup: CDR1 SGHTA, CDR2 FQGNSA. Trimming removed 4 bases from V and 2 bases from J, with 9 bases in between. For the CDR3, the DNA is TGTGCCAGCAGCTCCCCGGGGGCCTACAATGAGCAGTTCTTC. Encoded protein: CASSSPGAYNEQFF.

V is TRBV2 and J is TRBJ2-7; 11 bases align to TRBD2. Germline trimming cut 4 bases from V and 3 bases from J; bases unmatched to any gene: 11. The CDR3 is made up of 17 amino acids. CDR1 and CDR2 from the germline V gene are SNHLY and FYNNEI. The CDR3 region has the DNA TGTGCCAGCAGTGGAGACTTACTAGCGGGGGCCAACTACGAGCAGTACTTC. Translating gives CASSGDLLAGANYEQYF.

The chain carries TRBV2 and TRBJ1-2; TRBD1 matches 8 bases. V was pared by 3 bases and J by 5 bases, with 5 bases of the junction left unmatched. CDR3 length: 14 amino acids. Germline V gives CDR1 SNHLY, CDR2 FYNNEI. This chain's CDR3 is CASSDRQGNYGYTF. The CDR3 nucleotides are TGTGCCAGCAGTGATCGACAGGGGAATTATGGCTACACCTTC.

The chain uses TRBV21-1 and TRBJ1-6. TRBV21-1 is termed a pseudogene. This CDR3 comprises 15 residues. The chain's CDR3 is CASSKEGGGNSPLHF. CDR3 coding DNA: TGTGCCAGCAGCAAAGAGGGGGGGGGTAATTCACCCCTCCACTTT.

The chain carries TRBV19 and TRBJ2-1; a possible D gene is TRBD2 (6 bases). Trimming took off 5 bases at V and 1 base at J, with 15 bases between the two ends. The germline V gene has CDR1 LNHDA and CDR2 SQIVND (reference sequence). This CDR3 spans 16 amino acids. The chain's CDR3 is CASSFVGGNSYNEQFF. The CDR3 DNA follows: TGTGCCAGTAGTTTCGTCGGGGGAAATTCCTACAATGAGCAGTTCTTC.

The rearrangement joins TRBV27 to TRBJ2-7, with 8 bases fitting TRBD2. The CDR3 consists of 16 residues. CDR1 and CDR2 (germline): MNHEY, SMNVEV (reference sequence). Trimming cost V 6 bases and J 4 bases; bases outside gene matches: 14. This CDR3 is CASSSSTGREGYEQYF. In nucleotides, the CDR3 is TGTGCCAGCAGCTCCTCGACAGGCCGGGAGGGGTACGAGCAGTACTTC.

The chain links TRBV5-1 to TRBJ1-1; the D gene is possibly TRBD1 (5 bases). CDR3 length: 16 amino acids. V lost 5 bases and J lost 3, with 20 bases in between. Germline V gene sequence: CDR1 SGHRS, CDR2 YFSETQ. The CDR3 DNA reads as TGCGCCAGCAGTGTATTGGGGGGACCGACCCACACTGAAGCTTTCTTT. Its protein is CASSVLGGPTHTEAFF.

The rearrangement uses TRBV4-1 and TRBJ2-1, with D uncertain. V lost 1 base, J lost 6 bases, and 7 bases lay in between. Germline CDR1 is MGHRA and CDR2 is YSYEKL. The CDR3 is 13 residues long. CDR3 loop: CASSQAHFNEQFF. CDR3 nucleotides: TGCGCCAGCAGCCAAGCACATTTCAATGAGCAGTTCTTC.

V usage is TRBV7-8 and J usage is TRBJ1-3, with unresolved D. With 0 bases removed from V and 0 bases from J, the gap between germline ends came to 9 bases. The CDR3 contains 16 residues. CDR1 SGHVS and CDR2 FQNEAQ come from the germline V gene. CDR3 in amino acids: CASSLAGEDSGNTIYF. The CDR3 DNA reads as TGTGCCAGCAGCTTAGCGGGAGAGGACTCTGGAAACACCATATATTTT. Looking up the rest from reference TRBV7-8 and TRBJ1-3 gives the full variable domain: GAGVSQSPRYKVAKRGQDVALRCDPISGHVSLFWYQQALGQGPEFLTYFQNEAQLDKSGLPSDRFFAERPEGSVSTLKIQRTQQEDSAVYLCASSLAGEDSGNTIYFGEGSWLTVV.

The chain uses TRBV13 and TRBJ1-2, with a tentative D call TRBD1 (5 bases). V dropped 5 bases and J dropped 6 bases, with 19 bases sitting between them. The CDR3 length is 15 residues. Germline V gene data show CDR1 as PRHDT and CDR2 as FYEKMQ (reference sequence). This CDR3 is CASSKPRVGGDGYTF. CDR3 DNA: TGTGCCAGCAGCAAACCGAGGGTGGGGGGAGATGGCTACACCTTC.

The chain links TRBV9 to TRBJ2-7, with a possible D match to TRBD1 (6 bases). Germline CDR1 is SGDLS and CDR2 is YYNGEE. Trimming cost V 0 bases and J 1 base, with 8 bases left between them. The CDR3 consists of 14 residues. CDR3 coding DNA: TGTGCCAGCAGCGTAGAGGACAGATCCTACGAGCAGTACTTC. Amino acids: CASSVEDRSYEQYF.